Below are 26 T cell receptor beta chains sequenced from a single sample in a study of T and B cells in COVID-19 patients (dated by TCRdb to 2018 to 2020). The instrument given in TCRdb is Illumina MiSeq. TRB rearrangements were amplified by multiplex PCR with BIOMED2 TRB-A/B primer pools. TCRdb reprocessed the public reads (quality trimming at Q25 with fastp, clone calling with MiXCR) and kept in-frame beta chains. Duplicate CDR3 protein sequences are folded into a single record with the most common DNA and genes. This sample lists several thousand distinct CDR3 sequences; roughly 30% were detected once. In total, the top ten clones hold approximately 20% of the sample. Genomic DNA extracted from blood was used in amounts of about 220-550 ng for amplification of TRB repertoires. Sequenced sample: blood. These receptor sequences come from a human donor with active COVID-19.

This clonotype showed up just a few times. The chain links TRBV13 to TRBJ2-3; D not resolved. The CDR3 consists of 12 residues. CDR1 and CDR2 (germline): PRHDT, FYEKMQ (reference sequence). With 3 bases removed from V and 10 bases from J, the gap between germline ends came to 11 bases. DNA of the CDR3: TGTGCCAGCAGCTTCCCGACGGCCCCGCAGTATTTT. Translation gives CASSFPTAPQYF.

The CDR3 sequence: CASSPFTKYIQYF. The CDR3 nucleotides read TGTGCCAGCAGCCCCTTCACTAAATACATTCAGTACTTC. The V and J genes are TRBV6-2 or TRBV6-3 and TRBJ2-4; D ambiguous. Trimming left V 6 bases short and J 8 bases short, with 14 bases between. This CDR3 has 13 residues. Germline V lookup: CDR1 MNHEY, CDR2 SVGEGT.

V and J are TRBV27 and TRBJ1-2; no definite D call. CDR1 is MNHEY, CDR2 SMNVEV, per germline (reference sequence). CDR3 length equals 15 residues. V shed 6 bases and J shed 4 bases, with 18 bases lying between them. The CDR3 DNA follows: TGTGCCAGCAGCCCTAGTGGTAGGGAAGGCTATGGCTACACCTTC. This sequence encodes CASSPSGREGYGYTF.

This clonotype is termed medium-sized (0.01 to 0.1%). The chain combines TRBV27 with TRBJ2-5; 9 nucleotides line up with TRBD2. The CDR3 consists of 18 residues. With V trimmed by 2 bases and J by 5 bases, 15 bases remained unmatched. Per the germline V gene, CDR1 is MNHEY and CDR2 is SMNVEV (reference sequence). CDR3 coding DNA: TGTGCCAGCAGTTTAAGGCTAGCGGCTAGCGGGGAGGGTGAGACCCAGTACTTC. This gives the protein CASSLRLAASGEGETQYF.

This clonotype was counted only a few times. The chain recombines TRBV5-6 with TRBJ2-5, with 8 bases identical to TRBD2. The CDR3 runs 14 residues. Germline V gene sequence: CDR1 SGHDT, CDR2 YYEEEE. With 2 bases clipped from V and 2 bases from J, the junction kept 2 bases outside the gene matches. This CDR3 is CASSFGRGQETQYF. The CDR3 DNA reads TGTGCCAGCAGCTTCGGGAGGGGGCAAGAGACCCAGTACTTC.

V gene TRBV19 combines with J gene TRBJ1-1; weak D call: TRBD1 (6 bases). V lost 0 bases, J lost 1 base, and 12 bases lay in between. The CDR3 has 16 residues. CDR1 is LNHDA and CDR2 is SQIVND in the germline V gene (reference sequence). CDR3 amino acids: CASSIDSGHRNTEAFF. CDR3 nucleotide sequence: TGTGCCAGTAGTATAGATTCGGGACACCGGAACACTGAAGCTTTCTTT.

This clonotype was seen a handful of times. V is TRBV6-1 and J is TRBJ1-4; D unresolved. The CDR3 has 15 amino acids. Trimming took off 4 bases at V and 7 bases at J, with 16 bases between the two ends. Germline V gene lookup returns CDR1 MNHNS and CDR2 SASEGT. The CDR3 is CASSALNPPGEKLFF. In nucleotides, the CDR3 is TGTGCCAGCAGTGCTTTGAACCCTCCAGGTGAAAAACTGTTTTTT.

This clonotype is categorized as medium-sized (0.01 to 0.1%). The chain employs TRBV5-6 and TRBJ2-3; D unclear. This CDR3 is built from 13 residues. V dropped 4 bases and J dropped 6 bases, with 12 bases sitting between them. Germline V gene data show CDR1 as SGHDT and CDR2 as YYEEEE. CDR3 sequence (DNA): TGTGCCAGCAGCCTACACCACGCCGATACGCAGTATTTT. This translates into CASSLHHADTQYF.

Only a few counts were recorded for this clonotype. The chain combines TRBV6-2 or TRBV6-3 with TRBJ2-7, with D unresolved. Per germline, CDR1 MNHEY and CDR2 SVGEGT. Trimming removed 6 bases from V and 1 base from J, with 13 bases in between. The CDR3 totals 14 residues. Here the CDR3 reads CASSDALLSYEQYF. DNA of the CDR3: TGTGCCAGCAGCGATGCCTTACTTTCCTACGAGCAGTACTTC.

This chain connects TRBV5-1 to TRBJ2-3; tentatively, D is TRBD2 (7 bases). Germline V gene sequence: CDR1 SGHRS, CDR2 YFSETQ. Trimming removed 3 bases from V and 6 bases from J, with 17 bases in between. CDR3 size: 15 residues. Written as DNA, the CDR3 is TGCGCCAGCAGCTCACTGGGGGGGCCTGTGGATACGCAGTATTTT. Translation: CASSSLGGPVDTQYF.

The chain employs TRBV5-4 and TRBJ2-1, with D perhaps TRBD2 (6 bases). CDR1 is SGHNT, CDR2 YYREEE, per germline (reference sequence). Trimming cost V 1 base and J 6 bases, with 8 bases left between them. This CDR3 comprises 13 residues. CDR3 amino acids: CASSLPGGNEQFF. CDR3 in DNA: TGTGCCAGCAGCTTGCCCGGGGGCAATGAGCAGTTCTTC.

A few counts support this clonotype. This sequence joins TRBV27 and TRBJ2-7; a weak D match, TRBD1 (6 bases). Germline-derived CDR1 and CDR2 are MNHEY and SMNVEV (reference sequence). The CDR3 spans 15 residues. V lost 6 bases to trimming and J lost 2 bases, with 17 bases between them. The CDR3 nucleotides read TGTGCCAGCAGGTTTGGGGTGAAGGGGGCCTACGAGCAGTACGTC. Its translation: CASRFGVKGAYEQYV.

This clonotype has only one observation. The chain combines TRBV27 with TRBJ2-1; TRBD1 agrees at 7 bases. J was trimmed by 7 bases and V by 4 bases; bases with no gene match: 1. The CDR3 is 12 residues long. From germline, CDR1 is MNHEY and CDR2 SMNVEV (reference sequence). CDR3 protein: CASSSRGNEQFF. In DNA, the CDR3 is TGTGCCAGCAGTTCCAGGGGGAATGAGCAGTTCTTC.

In its sample, this clonotype was seen once. The rearrangement links TRBV7-9 to TRBJ2-5, with D maybe TRBD1 (5 bases). There are 14 residues in the CDR3. CDR1 is SEHNR and CDR2 is FQNEAQ in the germline V gene (reference sequence). V lost 0 bases and J 1 base, leaving 6 bases between the germline ends. CDR3 nucleotide sequence: TGTGCCAGCAGCTTAGCCAGGGCCCAAGAGACCCAGTACTTC. Protein sequence: CASSLARAQETQYF.

This chain joins TRBV5-6 and TRBJ2-5, with 9 bases identical to TRBD2. The CDR3 spans 15 residues. Germline loops: CDR1 SGHDT, CDR2 YYEEEE. J lost 4 bases, V lost 1 base, and 5 bases had no gene match. This CDR3 reads CASSLILAGAETQYF. The CDR3, as DNA: TGTGCCAGCAGCTTGATACTAGCGGGTGCAGAGACCCAGTACTTC.

This clonotype appeared a few times. The chain joins TRBV5-6 to TRBJ1-1; D unresolved. V dropped 0 bases and J dropped 5 bases, with 8 bases sitting between them. The CDR3 is 13 residues long. The germline CDR1 and CDR2 sequences are SGHDT and YYEEEE. The CDR3 coding sequence is TGTGCCAGCAGCTTGGTGGCAGGTACTGAAGCTTTCTTT. Amino acid sequence: CASSLVAGTEAFF.

This clonotype showed up just a few times. V and J are TRBV19 and TRBJ1-1, with unresolved D. CDR1 and CDR2 (germline): LNHDA, SQIVND (reference sequence). Trimming left V 5 bases short and J 0 bases short, with 10 bases between. The CDR3 totals 14 residues. CDR3 in DNA: TGTGCCAGTAGTTTGTACGCGATGAACACTGAAGCTTTCTTT. Residues: CASSLYAMNTEAFF.

This CDR3 is CASSLVAGARGPDTQYF. CDR3 coding DNA: TGTGCCAGCAGCTTAGTTGCGGGGGCCAGGGGGCCAGATACGCAGTATTTT. The chain has TRBV7-2 and TRBJ2-3, with D possibly matching TRBD1 (8 bases). CDR3 length: 17 amino acids. Trimming pared 1 base from V and 4 bases from J, leaving 18 bases between. Per the germline V gene, CDR1 is SGHTA and CDR2 is FQGNSA.

Details on this clonotype: This likely comes from a read error, as the CDR3 has no conserved phenylalanine or tryptophan at its end. This chain links TRBV6-1 with TRBJ2-1; 12 bases fit TRBD2. The J segment lost 7 bases and the V segment lost 5 bases, leaving 6 bases of the junction unmatched. The length of the CDR3 is 15 residues. Per the germline V gene, CDR1 is MNHNS and CDR2 is SASEGT. The CDR3 DNA follows: TGTGCCAGCAGTACGACTAGCGGGGGATCAAATGAGCAGTTCCTC. Amino acid sequence: CASSTTSGGSNEQFL.

By proportion, this clonotype is medium-sized (0.01 to 0.1%). The V and J genes are TRBV19 and TRBJ2-1, with a tentative D call TRBD1 (6 bases). The CDR3 sequence is 16 residues long. Germline V gene data show CDR1 as LNHDA and CDR2 as SQIVND (reference sequence). With 5 bases removed from V and 2 bases from J, the gap between germline ends came to 16 bases. The DNA of the CDR3 is TGTGCCAGTAGTGAACAGGGTATGGGTCCCTACAATGAGCAGTTCTTC. Protein product: CASSEQGMGPYNEQFF.

In its sample, this clonotype ranks as medium-sized. The J gene is TRBJ2-1, the V gene TRBV27, with no clear D. Trimming removed 2 bases at V and 5 bases at J, with 13 bases between. The CDR3 has 15 amino acids. Looked up from germline, CDR1 is MNHEY and CDR2 is SMNVEV (reference sequence). In nucleotides, the CDR3 is TGTGCCAGCAGTTTAGAAAGGGCAAAACACAATGAGCAGTTCTTC. Translating gives CASSLERAKHNEQFF.

This clonotype was recorded a few times. The chain joins TRBV12-3 or TRBV12-4 to TRBJ2-1; the D is unclear. CDR3 length: 14 amino acids. Between the trimmed V and J ends, which lost 3 bases and 7 bases, there was a span of 13 bases. The CDR3 DNA reads as TGTGCCAGCAGTTTTTCCGGCGGTACGAATGAGCAGTTCTTC. This gives the protein CASSFSGGTNEQFF.

The chain links TRBV5-1 to TRBJ1-3, with unresolved D. The CDR3 spans 16 residues. Germline V lookup: CDR1 SGHRS, CDR2 YFSETQ. The V end was cut by 3 bases, the J end by 0 bases, with 13 bases between. The CDR3 sequence: CASSSGRAYSGNTIYF. The CDR3 DNA is TGCGCCAGCAGCTCCGGACGCGCCTACTCTGGAAACACCATATATTTT.

This clonotype was seen only a few times. This chain connects TRBV6-1 to TRBJ1-5; no clear D. Germline V gene data show CDR1 as MNHNS and CDR2 as SASEGT. This CDR3 is built from 15 residues. V dropped 1 base and J dropped 1 base, with 8 bases sitting between them. CDR3 region: CASSEVPGSNQPQHF. The CDR3 DNA sequence: TGTGCCAGCAGTGAAGTCCCGGGGAGCAATCAGCCCCAGCATTTT.

This clonotype rates as medium-sized. This chain uses TRBV29-1 with TRBJ2-7; D is unclear. Germline CDR1 and CDR2: SQVTM and ANQGSEA. V was trimmed by 4 bases and J by 4 bases, leaving 20 bases between them. CDR3 length: 15 amino acids. CDR3 bases: TGCAGCGTTGTGACCGATTTCACGGTCGATTACGAGCAGTACTTC. Its translation: CSVVTDFTVDYEQYF.

By sample share, this clonotype is medium-sized (0.01 to 0.1%). V gene TRBV19 combines with J gene TRBJ2-5, with D perhaps matching TRBD1 (6 bases). The germline gives CDR1 LNHDA, CDR2 SQIVND (reference sequence). V was shortened by 5 bases and J by 2 bases, with 15 bases between the two germline ends. The CDR3 has 15 residues. The CDR3 sequence: CASSPGTPVQETQYF. In nucleotides, the CDR3 is TGTGCCAGTAGTCCTGGGACACCAGTACAAGAGACCCAGTACTTC.